The present T cell receptor beta chain was sequenced within a study of control samples from healthy donors and cancer patients. Using immunoSEQ multiplex PCR, the repertoire was profiled, and TCRdb retains in-frame clones only, with some absent. The sample has about 270,000 clones; over 75% are singletons. This CDR3 comprises 17 residues. V lost 2 bases, J lost 0 bases, and 7 bases stayed unmatched. CDR1 and CDR2 (germline): LGHDT, YNNKEL (reference sequence). The rearrangement joins TRBV3-1 (or the pseudogene TRBV3-2) to TRBJ1-3, with 7 bases fitting TRBD1. The sequence was obtained from a woman between 55 and 75 years old with lung cancer. The sample comprised PBMCs. DNA of the CDR3: TGTGCCAGCAGCCAACAATCCGGGACAGTCTCTGGAAACACCATATATTTT. The encoded protein is CASSQQSGTVSGNTIYF.